These 8 T cell receptor beta chains were sequenced from one sample in a study of blood T cell repertoires in COVID-19. Generated by immunoSEQ multiplex PCR, the TCRdb table keeps only in-frame clones and is missing some. The sample shows approximately 150,000 clones, approximately 90% of them seen only once. Sequencing was performed on peripheral blood. The source is a man between 50 and 59 years old who had recovered from COVID-19.

A single count supports this clone. The V call is TRBV25-1, the J call TRBJ2-3; 7 bases fit TRBD2. Germline-derived CDR1 and CDR2 are MGHDK and SYGVNS. J was trimmed by 3 bases and V by 3 bases; bases with no gene match: 6. CDR3 length: 15 amino acids. CDR3 sequence (DNA): TGTGCCAGCAGTGATCCAGCGGGAACGACAGATACGCAGTATTTT. This codes for CASSDPAGTTDTQYF.

V and J are TRBV5-1 and TRBJ2-1, with TRBD1 identical over 7 bases. The germline CDR1 and CDR2 sequences are SGHRS and YFSETQ. The CDR3 covers 14 residues. V was pared by 4 bases and J by 4 bases, with 5 bases of the junction left unmatched. The CDR3 sequence: CASSPGTAYNEQFF. The CDR3 nucleotides are TGCGCCAGCAGCCCCGGGACAGCTTACAATGAGCAGTTCTTC. The full variable domain, with the rest looked up from reference TRBV5-1 and TRBJ2-1, is KAGVTQTPRYLIKTRGQQVTLSCSPISGHRSVSWYQQTPGQGLQFLFEYFSETQRNKGNFPGRFSGRQFSNSRSEMNVSTLELGDSALYLCASSPGTAYNEQFFGPGTRLTVL.

The chain employs TRBV11-3 and TRBJ2-3, with TRBD1 matching 7 bases. Germline loops: CDR1 SGHNT, CDR2 YENEEA. Germline trimming cut 2 bases from V and 11 bases from J; bases unmatched to any gene: 7. The CDR3 loop spans 13 amino acids. Here the CDR3 DNA reads TGTGCCAGCAGCTTACGGCCCGGGACAGAGCAGTATTTT. This sequence encodes CASSLRPGTEQYF.

The rearrangement links TRBV5-4 to TRBJ1-2, with D uncertain. V gave up 4 bases and J gave up 6 bases, with 16 bases separating them. The CDR3 extends over 14 amino acids. The germline V gene encodes CDR1 SGHNT and CDR2 YYREEE (reference sequence). The CDR3 is CASSVAGSYDGYTF. CDR3 nucleotide sequence: TGTGCCAGCAGCGTCGCAGGCTCTTATGATGGCTACACCTTC.

This chain uses TRBV18 with TRBJ1-1; the D gene is possibly TRBD1 (5 bases). The germline gives CDR1 KGHSH, CDR2 LQKENI. The CDR3 sequence is 13 residues long. V was shortened by 6 bases and J by 1 base, with 9 bases between the two germline ends. The CDR3 loop reads CASSPDKNTEAFF. CDR3 bases: TGTGCCAGCTCCCCGGACAAGAACACTGAAGCTTTCTTT.

For the CDR3, the DNA is TGTGCCAGCAGCGTAGCACCACGGGGACTAGCGGGGGCGGGGACCGGGGAGCTGTTTTTT. Amino acids: CASSVAPRGLAGAGTGELFF. This chain connects TRBV9 to TRBJ2-2; TRBD2 aligns across 14 bases. Germline values: CDR1 SGDLS, CDR2 YYNGEE. The ends lost 0 bases at V and 5 bases at J; junction bases unmatched: 12. The CDR3 length is 20 residues.

This sequence joins TRBV6-1 and TRBJ2-7; 7 bases fit TRBD1. Germline V gives CDR1 MNHNS, CDR2 SASEGT. This CDR3 spans 16 amino acids. Trimming removed 2 bases from V and 3 bases from J; junction bases left unmatched: 10. Written as DNA, the CDR3 is TGTGCCAGCAGTGAAAGGGGGCAGGCCCGCTTCTACGAGCAGTACTTC. This codes for CASSERGQARFYEQYF.

This sequence joins TRBV11-2 and TRBJ1-5; 7 nucleotides match TRBD1. The CDR3 is 14 residues long. The germline gives CDR1 SGHAT, CDR2 FQNNGV. Trimming took 5 bases from V and 2 from J; bases not matched to a gene: 3. CDR3 amino acids: CASSLQGGNQPQHF. CDR3 in DNA: TGTGCCAGCAGCCTCCAGGGGGGCAATCAGCCCCAGCATTTT. Full variable domain (outside the CDR3, taken from reference TRBV11-2 and TRBJ1-5): EAGVAQSPRYKIIEKRQSVAFWCNPISGHATLYWYQQILGQGPKLLIQFQNNGVVDDSQLPKDRFSAERLKGVDSTLKIQPAKLEDSAVYLCASSLQGGNQPQHFGDGTRLSIL.